The sequence of this T cell receptor beta chain was determined in a study of blood T cell repertoires in COVID-19. As for the study in general: COVID-19 samples collected from the United States, Italy and Spain covered acute and convalescent phases.

The count of this clone is one. Methods used by the authors: Reference gene primer amplification gave estimated nucleated cell counts. The assay was immunoSEQ multiplex PCR, and TCRdb's table has in-frame clones only and misses some. The V and J calls and clone size are taken from that table; D and trimming were inferred from the DNA. The sample yields fewer than 60,000 clones, roughly 80% seen once. The TCR originated in a man in his 60s with acute or convalescent COVID-19. What was sequenced was peripheral blood.

CDR3 in amino acids: CASSQTQGIHEQYF. Here the CDR3 DNA reads TGTGCCAGCAGCCAGACACAGGGGATCCACGAGCAGTACTTC. The chain is built from TRBV3-1 (or the pseudogene TRBV3-2) and TRBJ2-7; 7 bases line up with TRBD1. From germline, CDR1 is LGHDT and CDR2 YNNKEL (reference sequence). The junction had 7 bases not matched to a gene; V was cut back by 3 bases and J by 5 bases. The CDR3 extends over 14 amino acids.